This T cell receptor (beta chain) was sequenced in a study of blood T cell repertoires in COVID-19 (dated by TCRdb to between 2020 and 2021). For context, the study as a whole: Collaborator samples came from the United States, Italy and Spain and covered acute and convalescent phases of COVID-19. The material from the prospective study consisted of cDNA or gDNA derived from T cells, B-cell-depleted T cells, or PBMCs. The dataset comprised deeply sampled blood TCRbeta repertoires from subjects exposed to, actively infected with, or recovered from COVID-19. A freely available public database, intended as a resource for researchers studying the immune response to SARS-CoV-2, is where the repertoires were released. The samples were drawn from the first 160 participants of the ongoing ImmuneRACE study and from 1,254 subjects provided by 6 global collaborators. A de-identified subject ID, COVID-19 status, age in years and sex were almost always included in the sample metadata. Where available, HLA class I and class II types were obtained from metadata supplied by the sample provider rather than from assay-based typing.

What the study reported, not specific to this receptor: The quantity of clinical and demographic metadata differed by source and by participant and was supplied without curation.

The immunoSEQ Assay, a bias-controlled multiplex PCR, was used to amplify TCRbeta CDR3 regions from genomic DNA. As for the original processing: Within the assay, amplification of reference gene primers was used to estimate how many nucleated cells each sample contained. To quantify the absolute abundance of each unique TCRbeta CDR3 rearrangement, sequence reads were collapsed and filtered. Productive Simpson clonality was computed per sample as the square root of Simpson's diversity index over productive rearrangements. The source is immuneACCESS, and TCRdb retained only in-frame sequences with V and J called. Part of the clones is not carried over; for the studies checked, unresolved V genes explain less than half of this, and the remainder is unexplained. Clonal size and the V and J genes are those of that table, whereas D and trimming came from the DNA. The table for this sample lists about 170,000 clones; roughly 93% of them were counted only once. Clones ranked in the top ten supply about 4.9% of the sample.

As regards this clone: Its antigen is currently not known. The sample holds no much larger clone one base away, and base qualities are not on file.

The CDR3 runs 14 amino acids, cysteine and phenylalanine included. Only CDR3 DNA remains: 42 bases, in frame from the first base. The germline ends are 9 bases apart after V is trimmed by 6 bases and J by 0 bases. CDR1 SNHLY and CDR2 FYNNEI were looked up in the germline V gene. One collaborating source in Seattle enrolled patients while the patients were actively infected and followed the patients over time throughout the course of disease. The collaborating institutions used their own protocols to collect whole blood in K2EDTA tubes. For TCRbeta analysis, collaborators shipped samples as frozen whole blood, isolated PBMCs, or DNA extracted from either of those sample types.

The sequence was obtained from a man aged 18 to 29 with COVID-19, enrolled during active disease. The sequenced sample was peripheral blood. Recombination joined TRBV2 with TRBJ1-5; possibly the D gene is TRBD1, per 6 matching bases. Here the CDR3 is given as CASREDSSNQPQHF. The DNA reads as follows: TGTGCCAGCAGGGAGGACAGTAGCAATCAGCCCCAGCATTTT. Where the CDR3 stops, the reference TRBV2 and TRBJ1-5 genes take over; the full variable domain is EPEVTQTPSHQVTQMGQEVILRCVPISNHLYFYWYRQILGQKVEFLVSFYNNEISEKSEIFDDQFSVERPDGSNFTLKIRSTKLEDSAMYFCASREDSSNQPQHFGDGTRLSIL.